Below, one T cell receptor beta chain is given with its context. Profiled with immunoSEQ multiplex PCR; TCRdb holds only in-frame clones, not every one. The top ten clones hold roughly 13% of a sample with 180,000 or so clones, around 79% of them seen once. These data are taken from a study of blood T cell repertoires in COVID-19. Overall study: The cDNA or gDNA used as material had been derived from T cells, B-cell-depleted T cells, or PBMCs.

This CDR3 spans 17 amino acids. The V end was cut by 2 bases, the J end by 2 bases, with 15 bases between. Germline CDR1 is LGHNA and CDR2 is YSLEER. The rearrangement links TRBV4-3 to TRBJ1-4; D not certain. The TCR comes from a man in his fifties who had recovered from COVID-19. Specimen: peripheral blood. Here the CDR3 reads CASSQLNAGITNEKLFF. Here the CDR3 DNA reads TGCGCCAGCAGCCAATTGAACGCGGGCATTACTAATGAAAAACTGTTTTTT.